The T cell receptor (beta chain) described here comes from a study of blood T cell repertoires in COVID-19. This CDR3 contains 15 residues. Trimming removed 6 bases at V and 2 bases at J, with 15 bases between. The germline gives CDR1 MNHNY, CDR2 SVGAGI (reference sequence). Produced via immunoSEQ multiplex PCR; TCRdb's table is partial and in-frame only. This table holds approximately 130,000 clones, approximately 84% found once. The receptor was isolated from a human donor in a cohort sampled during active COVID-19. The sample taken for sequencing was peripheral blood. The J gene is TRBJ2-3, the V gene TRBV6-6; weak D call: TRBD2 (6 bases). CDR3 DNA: TGTGCCAGCAGACGGGGGATTGGTCCCACAGATACGCAGTATTTT. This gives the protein CASRRGIGPTDTQYF.